A selection of T cell receptor beta chains follows, all from one sample in a study of beta chain features in type 1 diabetes. Repertoires were generated with immunoSEQ multiplex PCR, while TCRdb's copy carries only in-frame clones and drops some. The sample lists 200,000 to 250,000 clones; about 10% were seen once. Sequences were obtained from naive CD4+ T cells from blood. The source is a woman younger than 30 in good health. Each CDR3 is given with its conserved first and last residue. D genes are given only for firm matches. Clone size is given for some rows only: seen once, a few or many times, or a class if the clone is expanded.

D	V	size	J	DNA	CDR3
TRBD1	TRBV7-2	few	TRBJ2-7	TGTGCCAGCAGCCCCGGGACAGGTCCGCGCGAGCAGTACTTC	CASSPGTGPREQYF
.	TRBV5-1	few	TRBJ1-2	TGCGCCAGCAGCTTGGACAGGACCCTCCGAGGCTACACCTTC	CASSLDRTLRGYTF
TRBD1	TRBV5-1	.	TRBJ2-5	TGCGCCAGCAGCTTGTCACTCTCGACAGGGGAAGAGACCCAGTACTTC	CASSLSLSTGEETQYF
.	TRBV5-1	.	TRBJ2-5	TGCGCCAGCAGCCGGCAACGGGGCCTCGCCGCGGGGGAGACCCAGTACTTC	CASSRQRGLAAGETQYF
.	TRBV6-1	few	TRBJ2-5	TGTGCCAGCAGTGAAGCTGGACTGTTAGGTTACCAAGAGACCCAGTACTTC	CASSEAGLLGYQETQYF
TRBD2	TRBV7-9	few	TRBJ2-2	TGTGCCAGCAGCTCCCGGGGTAAAGCGGGAGTGAACACCGGGGAGCTGTTTTTT	CASSSRGKAGVNTGELFF
TRBD1	TRBV5-4	.	TRBJ2-7	TGTGCCAGCAGCTTGTTACCGACAGGGACCGAGCAGTACTTC	CASSLLPTGTEQYF
TRBD2	TRBV9	.	TRBJ2-1	TGTGCCAGCAGCGTCCCTAGCGGGAGGGTACAGGGTGGGTACAATGAGCAGTTCTTC	CASSVPSGRVQGGYNEQFF
TRBD1	TRBV5-1	few	TRBJ2-6	TGCGCCAGCAGCCTCCGGGACAGGGTAGGCAATGGGGCCAACGTCCTGACTTTC	CASSLRDRVGNGANVLTF
.	TRBV19	few	TRBJ2-6	TGTGCCAGTACCATTCGCGGTTCTGGGGCCAACGTCCTGACTTTC	CASTIRGSGANVLTF
.	TRBV14	.	TRBJ1-2	TGTGCCAGCAGCCAATCTTCCGGGATCTACCCTAACTATGGCTACACCTTC	CASSQSSGIYPNYGYTF
TRBD2	TRBV25-1	few	TRBJ2-1	TGTGCCAGCAGCGACGTAGCGGGAGCGGGGAATGAGCAGTTCTTC	CASSDVAGAGNEQFF
TRBD1	TRBV10-1	.	TRBJ2-7	TGCGCCAGCAGGGAAGGACAGGCCTACGAGCAGTACTTC	CASREGQAYEQYF
.	TRBV6-6	.	TRBJ2-7	TGTGCCAGCAGTTACTTGGGCAGTACCTACGAGCAGTACTTC	CASSYLGSTYEQYF
TRBD1	TRBV5-1	few	TRBJ2-1	TGCGCCAGCAGCTTGGGGGACAGGAGCGGGAATGAGCAGTTCTTC	CASSLGDRSGNEQFF
.	TRBV19	few	TRBJ2-3	TGTGCCAGTAGTATTGACAGCCGCACAGATACGCAGTATTTT	CASSIDSRTDTQYF
TRBD1	TRBV11-2	once	TRBJ1-3	TGTGCCAGCAGCTTAACAGGGGGGACTGGAAACACCATATATTTT	CASSLTGGTGNTIYF
TRBD1	TRBV6-1	few	TRBJ2-4	TGTGCCAGCAGTAGAGGACAGGGAGTGTACTTC	CASSRGQGVYF
TRBD2	TRBV7-6	few	TRBJ2-5	TGTGCCAGCAGCCCAGCGGGACTAGCGGGAGGCCAAGAGACCCAGTACTTC	CASSPAGLAGGQETQYF
.	TRBV19	.	TRBJ2-5	TGTGCCAGTAGTATTGGGGCAGGGGCGTACCAAGAGACCCAGTACTTC	CASSIGAGAYQETQYF
TRBD1	TRBV5-1	.	TRBJ2-3	TGCGCCAGCAGCATGGGACAGGGGTATGGAGATACGCAGTATTTT	CASSMGQGYGDTQYF
TRBD2	TRBV10-2	.	TRBJ2-7	TGCGCCAGCAGAGACGAACCAGCGGGGAACTACGAGCAGTACTTC	CASRDEPAGNYEQYF
TRBD2	TRBV11-2	.	TRBJ2-1	TGTGCCAGCAGCACTGGCGGGAGTGTCTATGAGCAGTTCTTC	CASSTGGSVYEQFF
.	TRBV30	few	TRBJ1-1	TGTGCCTGGACCGGGGGAGGGAGTACTGAAGCTTTCTTT	CAWTGGGSTEAFF
.	TRBV20-1	.	TRBJ2-7	TGCAGTGCTCTGTCCTACGGGCAGTACTTC	CSALSYGQYF
.	TRBV6-5	.	TRBJ2-1	TGTGCCAGCAGTTACGGCCCAGACAATGAGCAGTTCTTC	CASSYGPDNEQFF
TRBD1	TRBV12-5	few	TRBJ2-2	TGTGCTAGTGGTCGAGGACAGGTGAACACCGGGGAGCTGTTTTTT	CASGRGQVNTGELFF
TRBD1	TRBV18	.	TRBJ1-2	TGTGCCAGCTCAGGGTCAACAGGGGACTATGGCTACACCTTC	CASSGSTGDYGYTF
.	TRBV2	few	TRBJ1-1	TGTGCCAGCAGGGACAGCGGGAGGACTGAAGCTTTCTTT	CASRDSGRTEAFF
.	TRBV30	.	TRBJ1-1	TGTGCCTGGACACGGAGGAACACTGAAGCTTTCTTT	CAWTRRNTEAFF
.	TRBV7-9	few	TRBJ2-5	TGTGCCAGCAGCTTAGATCCCGTCAGCCAAGAGACCCAGTACTTC	CASSLDPVSQETQYF
.	TRBV4-1	few	TRBJ2-1	TGCGCCAGCAGCCAAGGTCGACTATTTGAGCAGTTCTTC	CASSQGRLFEQFF
.	TRBV23-1	many	TRBJ2-5	TGCGCCAAAAACAGGGCTGAGGGTGGCACCCAGTACTTC	CAKNRAEGGTQYF
TRBD2	TRBV18	.	TRBJ2-3	TGTGCCAGCTCACAACTAGCGGGAGGCCGCACAGATACGCAGTATTTT	CASSQLAGGRTDTQYF
TRBD2	TRBV6-1	.	TRBJ2-1	TGTGCCAGCACGAGACTAGCGTTCTCCTACAATGAGCAGTTCTTC	CASTRLAFSYNEQFF
TRBD2	TRBV15	.	TRBJ2-1	TGTGCCACCAGCAGAACGGGAGGGGTTGAGCAGTTCTTC	CATSRTGGVEQFF
TRBD2	TRBV10-3	few	TRBJ2-7	TGTGCCATCAGTGAGAGGGGTATGCGGGAGAGCTACGAGCAGTACTTC	CAISERGMRESYEQYF
TRBD1	TRBV5-1	few	TRBJ2-7	TGCGCCAGCAGCTTGGGCGGACAGGCCCCCTACGAGCAGTACTTC	CASSLGGQAPYEQYF
TRBD1	TRBV6-6	few	TRBJ1-1	TGTGCCAGCAGTAATAGGGACAGGGAGGGCACTGAAGCTTTCTTT	CASSNRDREGTEAFF
.	TRBV27	.	TRBJ1-1	TGTGCCAGCAGTTTTGACTCCCCCAGGGACACTGAAGCTTTCTTT	CASSFDSPRDTEAFF
.	TRBV7-9	many	TRBJ1-2	TGTGCCAGCAGCTTAATTCTGGGACTGCCCGGCTACACCTTC	CASSLILGLPGYTF
.	TRBV6-1	.	TRBJ2-7	TGTGCCAGCAGGCGATCCCTATACGAGCAGTACTTC	CASRRSLYEQYF
TRBD1	TRBV7-3	.	TRBJ2-7	TGTGCCAGCAGCCCCGGCTGGACAGGCAGCTCCTACGAGCAGTACTTC	CASSPGWTGSSYEQYF
.	TRBV30	few	TRBJ2-1	TGTGCCTGGACTATCCGGGGAAACAATGAGCAGTTCTTC	CAWTIRGNNEQFF
.	TRBV19	few	TRBJ2-1	TGTGCCAGTAGTATAGATCTGACAGTCAATGAGCAGTTCTTC	CASSIDLTVNEQFF
.	TRBV6-5	.	TRBJ2-1	TGTGCCAGCAGTTTTAGAGACTCCTACAATGAGCAGTTCTTC	CASSFRDSYNEQFF